What follows are 14 T cell receptor beta chains derived from one specimen sequenced in a study of tumor and adjacent non-tumor tissue in lung cancer. TCRbeta libraries were built with three rounds of nested PCR, modified from ARM-PCR. TCRdb independently ran MiXCR on the multiplex PCR reads; one entry per CDR3 protein. The sample shows roughly 90,000 distinct CDR3 sequences, around three quarters of them seen only once. The template was RNA from unsorted bulk tissue. The normal lung tissue was taken more than 3 cm from the tumor edge. Sequences were obtained from distant non-tumor lung tissue. These TCRs come from a woman aged 45-65 years with non-small cell lung cancer.

The CDR3 reads CNSKDGAGSYGYTF. The CDR3 bases are TGCAACAGCAAGGACGGGGCAGGGAGTTATGGCTACACCTTC. The genes are TRBV5-1 and TRBJ1-2, with D possibly being TRBD1 (5 bases). The CDR3 covers 14 residues. Germline V CDR1 and CDR2: SGHRS, YFSETQ.

In regard to this clonotype: An end of the junction differs from the germline gene, which may be a read error. CDR3 nucleotide sequence: TGTGCCAGGAGTTCCAACCGGGAGAGGGGCGCGGTTGAGCAGCACTTC. Translating it yields CARSSNRERGAVEQHF. The chain couples TRBV28 to TRBJ2-7, with D tentatively TRBD2 (6 bases). The CDR3 consists of 16 residues. The germline V gene encodes CDR1 MDHEN and CDR2 SYDVKM.

A word on this clonotype: Since no conserved phenylalanine or tryptophan closes the CDR3, a read error is the likely cause. The chain employs TRBV4-1 and TRBJ2-7; D is unclear. Germline V gives CDR1 MGHRA, CDR2 YSYEKL. This CDR3 has 15 amino acids. CDR3 sequence reads: CASNQPRTNSYEQYI. The CDR3 DNA is TGCGCCAGCAACCAACCCCGGACGAACTCCTACGAGCAGTACATC.

Comments on this clonotype: This clone may be a read error of a much larger clone one base away. V usage is TRBV20-1 and J usage is TRBJ1-2; weak D call: TRBD1 (5 bases). This CDR3 spans 16 amino acids. Germline V gives CDR1 DFQATT, CDR2 SNEGSKA (reference sequence). The CDR3 loop is CSSRDRDPSFSYGYTF. CDR3 nucleotides: TGCAGTTCTAGGGACCGGGACCCCTCCTTCTCCTATGGCTACACCTTC.

Concerning this clonotype itself: This is likely a read error, given that the CDR3 carries no conserved phenylalanine or tryptophan at its end. This chain joins TRBV6-1 and TRBJ2-1; TRBD1 matches 9 bases. Germline CDR1 and CDR2: MNHNS and SASEGT. The CDR3 has 15 amino acids. CDR3 sequence: CASSERDRAYNEQFL. The DNA for the CDR3 is TGTGCCAGTAGTGAAAGGGACAGGGCTTACAATGAGCAGTTCCTC.

Here the CDR3 DNA reads TGTGCCAGCAACCATCTTAATCTAGGGGACTCTAATGAAAAACTGTTTTTT. Protein sequence: CASNHLNLGDSNEKLFF. The rearrangement joins TRBV6-5 to TRBJ1-4, with a tentative D call TRBD1 (5 bases). This CDR3 is built from 17 residues. Trimming removed 7 bases at V and 3 bases at J, with 21 bases between. Per germline, CDR1 MNHEY and CDR2 SVGAGI.

As regards this clonotype: Mismatch with germline at one junction end may stem from a read error. The rearrangement links TRBV4-1 to TRBJ2-3; D might be TRBD1 (5 bases). The length of the CDR3 is 13 residues. Germline loops: CDR1 MGHRA, CDR2 YSYEKL. CDR3 amino acids: CASSLRSTGTQYF. The CDR3 coding sequence is TGCGCCAGTAGCTTACGGAGCACAGGTACGCAGTATTTT.

A word on this clonotype: A much larger clone differs by one base, so this may be a read error. This rearrangement joins TRBV28 to TRBJ2-2, with D tentatively TRBD2 (6 bases). This CDR3 has 18 residues. Germline V lookup: CDR1 MDHEN, CDR2 SYDVKM. The germline V and J ends were trimmed by 1 base and 7 bases, with 22 bases remaining between them. The CDR3 loop is CASSLFGRRGKAIGELFF. CDR3 DNA: TGTGCCAGCAGTTTATTCGGTCGGCGCGGGAAGGCGATCGGGGAGCTGTTTTTT.

The sample holds one count of this clonotype. One junction end disagrees with the germline gene, perhaps due to a read error. The rearrangement uses TRBV10-3 and TRBJ2-4; no clear D. This CDR3 comprises 19 residues. The germline V gene has CDR1 ENHRY and CDR2 SYGVKD. DNA for the CDR3: TGTGTCATCAGAACCCGACGGCCCCCTGTACATTTGGTCAAAAACATTCAGTACTTC. Protein product: CVIRTRRPPVHLVKNIQYF.

In this sample, this clonotype is medium-sized. This sequence joins TRBV10-3 and TRBJ2-7; D perhaps matches TRBD2 (6 bases). Trimming pared 3 bases from V and 2 bases from J, leaving 11 bases between. CDR1 and CDR2 from the germline V gene are ENHRY and SYGVKD. This CDR3 is 14 amino acids long. The chain's CDR3 is CAISEGTPTYEQYF. The CDR3 coding sequence is TGTGCCATCAGTGAAGGGACTCCCACCTACGAGCAGTACTTC.

This rearrangement joins TRBV11-2 to TRBJ2-4; D is possibly TRBD1 or TRBD2 (5 bases each). The CDR3 is made up of 15 amino acids. Looked up from germline, CDR1 is SGHAT and CDR2 is FQNNGV. With 6 bases removed from V and 11 bases from J, the gap between germline ends came to 23 bases. CDR3 in amino acids: CASSFPSGIGDVQYF. In DNA, the CDR3 is TGTGCCAGCAGTTTCCCTAGTGGAATTGGGGACGTTCAGTACTTC.

Points on this clonotype: Possible read error: a much larger clone is one base away. CDR3 residues: CVSSMTGKNTEAFF. In nucleotides, the CDR3 is TGTGTCAGCAGTATGACAGGGAAGAACACTGAAGCTTTCTTT. The chain employs TRBV28 and TRBJ1-1, with 7 positions matching TRBD1. This CDR3 spans 14 amino acids. Germline CDR1 MDHEN, CDR2 SYDVKM.

Comment on this clonotype: No conserved phenylalanine or tryptophan is present at the end of the CDR3, so a read error is the likely explanation. This chain connects TRBV4-1 to TRBJ1-2; 7 nucleotides align to TRBD1. Looked up from germline, CDR1 is MGHRA and CDR2 is YSYEKL. CDR3 length: 13 residues. The CDR3 reads CAISPGTEYGYTL. DNA of the CDR3: TGCGCCATCAGCCCCGGGACAGAATATGGCTACACCTTG.

To note about this clonotype: An end of the junction differs from the germline gene, which may be a read error. V usage is TRBV6-5 and J usage is TRBJ2-1; 10 positions agree with TRBD1. The germline CDR1 and CDR2 sequences are MNHEY and SVGAGI. The length of the CDR3 is 16 residues. This CDR3 is CATSYPGTGDYNVQFF. Here the CDR3 DNA reads TGTGCCACCAGTTACCCAGGGACAGGGGATTACAATGTGCAGTTCTTC.